This T cell receptor (beta chain) stems from a study of CD8+CD57+ T cells in acquired aplastic anemia. Germline CDR1 SGHRS, CDR2 YFSETQ. CDR3 length: 15 residues. J gave up 5 bases and V 2 bases, and 7 bases lay outside the gene matches. CD8+CD57+ cell expansion had been shown by flow cytometry in patients chosen for sequencing. Patients had undergone no therapy by the time their blood was sampled. This clonotype was counted only a few times. The antigen remains undetermined. The study profiled TCR beta VDJ and CDR3 using genomic DNA as template. In TCRdb, the reads were re-called with MiXCR into one record per CDR3 protein. There are approximately 180,000 distinct CDR3 sequences in the sample; 55% to 65% occur only once, and under 45% lies in the top ten. Study-wide results and limits: Sharing between patients and controls was observed for about 27 CD8+ CDR3 sequences.

This TCR was sampled from a human donor with aplastic anemia. V and J are TRBV5-1 and TRBJ2-7; 10 bases agree with TRBD2. Sequencing input: sorted CD4+, CD8+, or CD8+CD57+ T cells (not recorded which) from PBMCs. This CDR3 is CASSFSLAGIDEQYF. DNA of the CDR3: TGCGCCAGCAGCTTCTCACTAGCGGGGATCGACGAGCAGTACTTC.